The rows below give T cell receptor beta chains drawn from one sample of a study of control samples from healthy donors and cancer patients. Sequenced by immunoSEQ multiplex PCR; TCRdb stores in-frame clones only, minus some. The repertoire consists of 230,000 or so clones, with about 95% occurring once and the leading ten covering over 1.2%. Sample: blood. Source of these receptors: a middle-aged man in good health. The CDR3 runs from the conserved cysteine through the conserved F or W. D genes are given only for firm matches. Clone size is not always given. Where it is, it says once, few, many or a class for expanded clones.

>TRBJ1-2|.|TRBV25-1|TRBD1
TGTGCCAGCAGTACTCCAGGGGGCGAAAACTATGGCTACACCTTC
CASSTPGGENYGYTF
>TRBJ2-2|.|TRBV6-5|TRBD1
TGTGCCGGGGGACAGCCCTTGGCGAACACCGGGGAGCTGTTTTTT
CAGGQPLANTGELFF
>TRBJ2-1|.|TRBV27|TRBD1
TGTGCCAGCAGTTTGGGACAGGGGTTCAAGGAGCAGTTCTTC
CASSLGQGFKEQFF
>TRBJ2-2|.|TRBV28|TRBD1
TGTGCCAGCAGAACCGGGACAGGGGGCGTGGGGGAGCTGTTTTTT
CASRTGTGGVGELFF
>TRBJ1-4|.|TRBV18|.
TGTGCCAGCTCCTTACAAATCGGGGCTAATGAAAAACTGTTTTTT
CASSLQIGANEKLFF
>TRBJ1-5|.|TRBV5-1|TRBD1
TGCGCCAGCAGCTTGAACAGGGGTCAGCCCCAGCATTTT
CASSLNRGQPQHF
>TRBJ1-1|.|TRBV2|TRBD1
TGTGCCAGCATGAAGACAGGGGGTCTCTCCACTGAAGCTTTCTTT
CASMKTGGLSTEAFF
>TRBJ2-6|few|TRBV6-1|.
TGTGCCAGCAGTGCAGATGGAGGGTCTGGGGCCAACGTCCTGACTTTC
CASSADGGSGANVLTF
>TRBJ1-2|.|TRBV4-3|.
TGCGCCAGCAGCCAAGATGGGTTCAGGGTTGGGGGCTACACCTTC
CASSQDGFRVGGYTF
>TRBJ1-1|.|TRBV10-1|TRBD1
TGCGCCAGCAGTGGAGACAGGGACCTTTACACTGAAGCTTTCTTT
CASSGDRDLYTEAFF
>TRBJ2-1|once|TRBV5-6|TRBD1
TGTGCCAGCAGCTTGACAGGGGCGAATCTTTACAATGAGCAGTTCTTC
CASSLTGANLYNEQFF
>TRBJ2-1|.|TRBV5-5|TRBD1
TGTGCCAGCAGCTTCCTACAGGGGTCCTACAATGAGCAGTTCTTC
CASSFLQGSYNEQFF
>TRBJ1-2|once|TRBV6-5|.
TGTGCCAGCAGTTACAAGGGGGAAAATGGCTACACCTTC
CASSYKGENGYTF
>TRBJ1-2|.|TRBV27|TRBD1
TGTGCCAGCGTCGGGGCAGGGGGCTTGGGCTACACCTTC
CASVGAGGLGYTF
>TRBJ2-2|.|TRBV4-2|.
TGTGCCAGCAGCCAAGGCGGTCTTCTCACCGGGGAGCTGTTTTTT
CASSQGGLLTGELFF
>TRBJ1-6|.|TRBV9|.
TGTGCCAGCAGCCAAATAGGGAGCCTCGATTCACCCCTCCACTTT
CASSQIGSLDSPLHF
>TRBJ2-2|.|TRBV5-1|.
TGCGCCAGCAGCTTGGACACCGCGAACACCGGGGAGCTGTTTTTT
CASSLDTANTGELFF
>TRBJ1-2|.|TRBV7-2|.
TGTGCCAGCAGCCCTCCGGGGCTTTTGGGCTATGGCTACACCTTC
CASSPPGLLGYGYTF
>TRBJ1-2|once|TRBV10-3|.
TGTGCCATCAGTGAGATGCAGGGAGAAGGCTACACCTTC
CAISEMQGEGYTF
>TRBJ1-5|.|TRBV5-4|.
TGTGCCAGCAGCTTGGGGGGCGGCAATCAGCCCCAGCATTTT
CASSLGGGNQPQHF
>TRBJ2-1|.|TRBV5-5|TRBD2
TGTGCCAGCAGCTCGCGTACGGGGGGGCCTTCCTACAATGAGCAGTTCTTC
CASSSRTGGPSYNEQFF
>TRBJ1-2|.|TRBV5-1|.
TGCGCCAGCAGCTTGGGTGGTCAGTTCTATGGCTACACCTTC
CASSLGGQFYGYTF
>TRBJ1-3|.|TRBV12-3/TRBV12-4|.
TGTGCCAGCATTCGGCAAAGTAGAAACACCATATATTTT
CASIRQSRNTIYF
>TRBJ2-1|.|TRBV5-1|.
TGCGCCAGCAGCCCCGAGCCAGGAACCTACAATGAGCAGTTCTTC
CASSPEPGTYNEQFF
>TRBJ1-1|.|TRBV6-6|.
TGTGCCAGCAGTTACTTGGGGGCAGGCACTGAAGCTTTCTTT
CASSYLGAGTEAFF
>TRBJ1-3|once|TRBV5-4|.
TGTGCCAGCAGCTTGGGAACGGGAAGAATTAGCTCTGGAAACACCATATATTTT
CASSLGTGRISSGNTIYF
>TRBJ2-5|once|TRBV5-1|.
TGCGCCAGCAGCTTGGCCAGCAGCCAAGAGACCCAGTACTTC
CASSLASSQETQYF
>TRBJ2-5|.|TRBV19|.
TGTGCCAGTAGTCCCGGGACCCAGGAGACCCAGTACTTC
CASSPGTQETQYF
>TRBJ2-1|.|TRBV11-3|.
TGTGCCAGCAGCGGTGGGGGCGGGGGCTCCTACAATGAGCAGTTCTTC
CASSGGGGGSYNEQFF
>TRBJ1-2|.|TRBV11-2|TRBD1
TGTGCCAGCAGCTTAGGGGGACAGGGAATGTATGGCTACACCTTC
CASSLGGQGMYGYTF
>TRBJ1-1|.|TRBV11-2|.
TGTGCCAGCAGGCCAGTGGCATTTGAAGCTTTCTTT
CASRPVAFEAFF
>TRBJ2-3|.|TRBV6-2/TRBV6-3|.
TGTGCCAGCAGTTACTCGGAAGGGACTCCCACAGATACGCAGTATTTT
CASSYSEGTPTDTQYF
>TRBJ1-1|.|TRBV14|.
TGTGCCAGCAGCCCTTACATGAACACTGAAGCTTTCTTT
CASSPYMNTEAFF
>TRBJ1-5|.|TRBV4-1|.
TGCGCCAGCAGCATACAGGAGAATCAGCCCCAGCATTTT
CASSIQENQPQHF
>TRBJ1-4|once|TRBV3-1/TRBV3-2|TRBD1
TGTGCCAGCAGCCCTCGACAGGGGGTCTTCTTAAAACTGTTTTTT
CASSPRQGVFLKLFF
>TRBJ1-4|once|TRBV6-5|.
TGTGCCAGCAGGGGGGCAACTGAAAAACTGTTTTTT
CASRGATEKLFF
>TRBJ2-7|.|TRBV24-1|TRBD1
TGTGCCACCAGCCGGGACAGGGCGCACGAGCAGTACTTC
CATSRDRAHEQYF
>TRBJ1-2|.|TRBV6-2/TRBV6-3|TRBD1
TGTGCCAGCAGTTTGGGACAGATCTATGGCTACACCTTC
CASSLGQIYGYTF
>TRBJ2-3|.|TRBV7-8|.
TGTGCCAGCAGCCCACTAGGGTTCGGCACAGATACGCAGTATTTT
CASSPLGFGTDTQYF
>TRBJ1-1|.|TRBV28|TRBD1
TGTGCCAGCAGTTTGAACAGGGGGTACGCTGAAGCTTTCTTT
CASSLNRGYAEAFF
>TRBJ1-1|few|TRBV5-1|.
TGCGCCAGCAGGTATCACTCCGCTAACACTGAAGCTTTCTTT
CASRYHSANTEAFF
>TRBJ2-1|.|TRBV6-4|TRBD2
TGTGCCAGCAGTGACTCGAAACTAGCGGGGTACAATGAGCAGTTCTTC
CASSDSKLAGYNEQFF
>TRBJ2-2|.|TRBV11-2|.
TGTGCCAGCAGACGGCAGGTGGCCGGGGAGCTGTTTTTT
CASRRQVAGELFF
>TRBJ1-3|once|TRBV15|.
TGTGCCACCAGCAGTCTTTTCAGGGTTCCTGGAAACACCATATATTTT
CATSSLFRVPGNTIYF
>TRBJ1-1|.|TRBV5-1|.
TGCGCCAGCAGATCTGGCTCCCCGAACACTGAAGCTTTCTTT
CASRSGSPNTEAFF
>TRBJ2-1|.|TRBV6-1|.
TGTGCCAGCAGTGACCACCAAGCCGGCTACAATGAGCAGTTCTTC
CASSDHQAGYNEQFF
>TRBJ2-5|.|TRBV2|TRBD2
TGTGCCAGCAGTGAATTCCCTTCTGAACTAGCGGGGTATCAAGAGACCCAGTACTTC
CASSEFPSELAGYQETQYF
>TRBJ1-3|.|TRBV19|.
TGTGCCAGTAGTATAGATCTGGAATCTGGAAACACCATATATTTT
CASSIDLESGNTIYF
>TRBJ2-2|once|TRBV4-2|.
TGTGCCAGCAGCCATCCAGGGCCTAAAGCCACCCTGGTGTCGAACACCGGGGAGCTGTTTTTT
CASSHPGPKATLVSNTGELFF
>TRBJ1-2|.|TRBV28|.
TGTGCCAGCAGTAGGGGACCCGAAGGCTATGGCTACACCTTC
CASSRGPEGYGYTF
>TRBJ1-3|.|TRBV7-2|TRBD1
TGTGCCAGCAGCTTAGTAGGGGGCCTGGGGGAAACCATATATTTT
CASSLVGGLGETIYF
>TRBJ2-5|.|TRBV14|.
TGTGCCAGCAGCCAAGATTGGGCCACAACGGGAGAGACCCAGTACTTC
CASSQDWATTGETQYF
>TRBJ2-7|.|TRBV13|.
TGTGCCAGCAGCTTTGACAAGGGTTCCTACGAGCAGTACTTC
CASSFDKGSYEQYF